Presented here are 14 T cell receptor beta chains from one specimen sequenced in a study of blood T cell repertoires in COVID-19. Sequenced by immunoSEQ multiplex PCR; TCRdb stores in-frame clones only, minus some. The table has about 160,000 clones, 85% seen once. Sequencing input: peripheral blood. All receptors come from a human donor with acute or convalescent COVID-19. The donor label of this sample is uncertain.

The J gene is TRBJ2-7, the V gene TRBV5-1; 11 bases are a match to TRBD1. The CDR3 spans 18 residues. The V gene end was trimmed by 4 bases and the J gene end by 2 bases; junction bases not matched to a gene: 14. CDR1 is SGHRS and CDR2 is YFSETQ in the germline V gene. CDR3 bases: TGCGCCAGCAGCCTCGGACAGGGGGCAACCCTGGGAACCTACGAGCAGTACTTC. Its translation: CASSLGQGATLGTYEQYF.

The V gene is TRBV6-5, the J gene TRBJ2-3, with 11 bases that match TRBD2. The length of the CDR3 is 15 residues. From germline, CDR1 is MNHEY and CDR2 SVGAGI. Trimming took 5 bases from V and 2 from J; bases not matched to a gene: 3. The CDR3, as DNA: TGTGCCAGCAGTCCACTAGCGGGGGACACAGATACGCAGTATTTT. This sequence encodes CASSPLAGDTDTQYF.

The chain is built from TRBV30 and TRBJ1-5; the D gene is possibly TRBD1 (6 bases). The V and J ends lost 3 bases and 5 bases respectively, with 14 bases between them. Germline lookup yields CDR1 GTSNPN and CDR2 SVGIG (reference sequence). The CDR3 is 14 amino acids. This CDR3 reads CAWSEQQGYQPQHF. The CDR3 DNA sequence: TGTGCCTGGAGCGAACAACAGGGCTATCAGCCCCAGCATTTT.

This chain links TRBV29-1 with TRBJ1-2; no firm D call. CDR3 length: 12 residues. Trimming left V 4 bases short and J 8 bases short, with 14 bases between. Germline-derived CDR1 and CDR2 are SQVTM and ANQGSEA. The CDR3 sequence is CSVAWEWRGYTF. The CDR3 bases are TGCAGCGTTGCATGGGAGTGGAGGGGCTACACCTTC. Full variable domain (outside the CDR3, taken from reference TRBV29-1 and TRBJ1-2): SAVISQKPSRDICQRGTSLTIQCQVDSQVTMMFWYRQQPGQSLTLIATANQGSEATYESGFVIDKFPISRPNLTFSTLTVSNMSPEDSSIYLCSVAWEWRGYTFGSGTRLTVV.

The chain has TRBV7-9 and TRBJ1-2; TRBD1 might be the D (5 bases). Deletions cut 4 bases from V and 6 bases from J, with 12 bases between. The CDR3 is 13 residues long. CDR1 and CDR2 from the germline V gene are SEHNR and FQNEAQ (reference sequence). The CDR3 DNA reads as TGTGCCAGCAGCTGGGCGGGGGTGGATGGCTACACCTTC. Protein: CASSWAGVDGYTF.

This chain links TRBV30 with TRBJ2-7, with 9 bases that match TRBD2. Germline trimming cut 5 bases from V and 3 bases from J; bases unmatched to any gene: 5. Germline V gene lookup returns CDR1 GTSNPN and CDR2 SVGIG (reference sequence). The CDR3 consists of 13 residues. The CDR3: CAWGTSYSYEQYF. In DNA, the CDR3 is TGTGCCTGGGGGACTAGCTATAGCTACGAGCAGTACTTC.

The chain couples TRBV27 to TRBJ1-5; TRBD1 matches 9 bases. In germline, CDR1 is MNHEY, CDR2 SMNVEV (reference sequence). Germline trimming cut 6 bases from V and 0 bases from J; bases unmatched to any gene: 12. The CDR3 length is 18 residues. CDR3 nucleotides: TGTGCCAGCAGCCACTCCCGGGACAGGGCATATAGCAATCAGCCCCAGCATTTT. This gives the protein CASSHSRDRAYSNQPQHF.

This chain uses TRBV30 with TRBJ1-1, with D maybe TRBD1 (5 bases). V was cut by 3 bases and J by 1 base, with 12 bases left in between. Germline assignment: CDR1 GTSNPN and CDR2 SVGIG (reference sequence). This CDR3 spans 14 amino acids. Here the CDR3 DNA reads TGTGCCTGGAGGGGACGGGGAGGGAACACTGAAGCTTTCTTT. This gives the protein CAWRGRGGNTEAFF.

This rearrangement joins TRBV12-5 to TRBJ1-2; a possible D gene is TRBD1 (6 bases). The V gene lost 6 bases and the J gene lost 7 bases, with 18 bases spanning the gap. Germline-derived CDR1 and CDR2 are LGHNT and FRNRAP. The CDR3 runs to 14 residues. CDR3 nucleotides: TGTGCTAGTGGCAGTCAGGGGTGGGAAGGTGGCTACACCTTC. Its protein is CASGSQGWEGGYTF.

The chain combines TRBV6-7 with TRBJ1-5, with 9 bases that match TRBD1. TRBV6-7 is an ORF for which the function is uncertain. J lost 2 bases, V lost 8 bases, and 1 base had no gene match. The CDR3 runs 13 residues. CDR3 in amino acids: CASRTGGNQPQHF. CDR3 nucleotide sequence: TGTGCCAGCCGGACAGGGGGCAATCAGCCCCAGCATTTT.

This clone was counted only a few times. V is TRBV7-9 and J is TRBJ1-4, with unresolved D. The CDR3 loop spans 15 amino acids. The V gene lost 5 bases and the J gene lost 0 bases, with 10 bases spanning the gap. In germline, CDR1 is SEHNR, CDR2 FQNEAQ (reference sequence). The CDR3 is CASSPTVATNEKLFF. The CDR3 region has the DNA TGTGCCAGCAGCCCTACAGTAGCAACTAATGAAAAACTGTTTTTT.

V is TRBV16 and J is TRBJ1-5; D not resolved. Trimming stripped 3 bases from V and 3 bases from J, with 9 bases between. CDR1 and CDR2 (germline): KGHSY, FQNENV. The CDR3 is 14 residues long. The CDR3 bases are TGTGCCAGCAGCCAGCGGGATACCAATCAGCCCCAGCATTTT. This sequence encodes CASSQRDTNQPQHF.

This clone was seen just once. This chain connects TRBV7-3 to TRBJ2-1, with 7 bases identical to TRBD2. The V gene's germline CDR1 is SGHTA and CDR2 FQGTGA. V dropped 6 bases and J dropped 4; count of bases not matched to a gene: 3. The length of the CDR3 is 13 residues. The CDR3 here is CASSSGGYNEQFF. In DNA, the CDR3 is TGTGCCAGCAGTTCCGGGGGGTACAATGAGCAGTTCTTC.

V and J are TRBV6-5 and TRBJ1-3; the D is unclear. In germline, CDR1 is MNHEY, CDR2 SVGAGI. V lost 7 bases and J lost 1, with 8 bases in between. CDR3 size: 13 residues. The DNA for the CDR3 is TGTGCCAGCATGCCCGGGTCTGGAAACACCATATATTTT. As protein: CASMPGSGNTIYF.